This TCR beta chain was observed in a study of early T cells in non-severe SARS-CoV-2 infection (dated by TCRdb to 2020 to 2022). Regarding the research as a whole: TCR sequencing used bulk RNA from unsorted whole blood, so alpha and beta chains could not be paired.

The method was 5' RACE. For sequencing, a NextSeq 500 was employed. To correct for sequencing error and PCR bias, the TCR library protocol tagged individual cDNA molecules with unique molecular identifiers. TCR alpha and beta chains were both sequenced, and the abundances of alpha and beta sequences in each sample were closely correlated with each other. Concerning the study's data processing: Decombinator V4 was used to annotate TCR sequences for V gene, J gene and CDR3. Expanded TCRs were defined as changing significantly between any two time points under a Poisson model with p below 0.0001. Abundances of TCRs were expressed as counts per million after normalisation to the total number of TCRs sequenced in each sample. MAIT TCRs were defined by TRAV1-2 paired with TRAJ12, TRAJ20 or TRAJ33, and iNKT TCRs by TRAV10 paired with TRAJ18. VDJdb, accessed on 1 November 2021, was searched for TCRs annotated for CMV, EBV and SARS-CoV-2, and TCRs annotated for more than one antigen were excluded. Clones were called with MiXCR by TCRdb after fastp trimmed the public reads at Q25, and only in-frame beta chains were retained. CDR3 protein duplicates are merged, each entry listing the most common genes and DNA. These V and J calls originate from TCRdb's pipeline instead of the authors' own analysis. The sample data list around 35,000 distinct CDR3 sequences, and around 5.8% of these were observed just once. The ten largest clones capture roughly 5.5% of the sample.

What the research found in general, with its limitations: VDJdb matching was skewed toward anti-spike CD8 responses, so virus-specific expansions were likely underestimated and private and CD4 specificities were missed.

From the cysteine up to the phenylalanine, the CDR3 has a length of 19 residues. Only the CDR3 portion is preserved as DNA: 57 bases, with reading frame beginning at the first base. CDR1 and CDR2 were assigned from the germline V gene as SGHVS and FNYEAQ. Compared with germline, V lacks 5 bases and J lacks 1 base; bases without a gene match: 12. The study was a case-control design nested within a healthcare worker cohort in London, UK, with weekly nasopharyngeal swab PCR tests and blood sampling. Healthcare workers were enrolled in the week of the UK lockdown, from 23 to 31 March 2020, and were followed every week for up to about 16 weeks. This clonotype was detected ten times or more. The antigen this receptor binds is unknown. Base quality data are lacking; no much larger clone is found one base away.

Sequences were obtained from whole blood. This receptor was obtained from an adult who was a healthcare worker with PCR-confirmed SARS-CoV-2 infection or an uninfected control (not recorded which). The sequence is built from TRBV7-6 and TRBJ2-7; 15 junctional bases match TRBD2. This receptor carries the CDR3 CASSGRGRTSGRGSYEQYF. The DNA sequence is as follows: TGTGCCAGCAGCGGAAGAGGGCGGACTAGCGGGAGGGGATCCTACGAGCAGTACTTC.